This TCR beta chain is drawn from a study of shared clonotypes between healthy human individuals. The donors, all of them Caucasian adults, lived in Nashville, Tennessee. Subsets obtained from CD4+ cells comprised CD45RA+ naive and CD45RA-negative memory cells. This clone has just a few counts. Its cognate antigen is unknown. CDR3 length equals 13 residues. Germline V gene sequence: CDR1 SNHLY, CDR2 FYNNEI. V was pared by 11 bases and J by 15 bases, with 26 bases between. The authors distributed each subset's genomic DNA evenly over several immunoSEQ plates. Sequencing used immunoSEQ multiplex PCR; TCRdb keeps in-frame clones, though not all of them. This table has approximately 1,000,000 clones, roughly 74% appearing once. Findings and caveats of the study: Clonotype sharing among the donors was expected to vary with sequencing depth.

The sequenced sample consisted of memory CD4+ T cells from PBMCs. Sample subset: CD45RA-negative fraction. V and J are TRBV2 and TRBJ2-1, with D tentatively TRBD1 or TRBD2 (5 bases each). The TCR comes from a young man in good health. Some clones in this sample may be carry-over from other donors' samples. Here the CDR3 reads CAGTLWDHPRGFF. CDR3 sequence (DNA): TGTGCCGGAACCCTTTGGGACCACCCCCGAGGGTTCTTC.